These T cell receptor beta chains were read from a single sample in a study of cytotoxic CD8 clonotypes in ibrutinib-treated CLL. The protocol was immunoSEQ multiplex PCR, while the TCRdb copy is restricted to in-frame clones and leaves out a portion. Among hundreds of thousands of clones listed, about 77% were seen once. Here the sequenced sample was PBMCs, taken before ibrutinib treatment. The receptors were sampled from a human donor with chronic lymphocytic leukemia. The CDR3 runs from the conserved cysteine through the conserved F or W. A D gene is named only where the DNA matches it firmly. Clone size, where shown, is once, few, many, or a class for clones that have expanded.

V: TRBV28; J: TRBJ2-2; size: .; D: .; DNA: TGTGCCAGCAGTTTAGTGCCGATAACCGGGGAGCTGTTTTTT; CDR3: CASSLVPITGELFF
V: TRBV18; J: TRBJ1-5; size: .; D: .; DNA: TGTGCCAGCTCACCCGCCTACCGAGAGGGTCAGCCCCAGCATTTT; CDR3: CASSPAYREGQPQHF
V: TRBV27; J: TRBJ2-7; size: .; D: TRBD1; DNA: TGTGCCAGCAGCCCAGCCCATCATAAGTCTAGACAGGGTTACGAGCAGTACTTC; CDR3: CASSPAHHKSRQGYEQYF
V: TRBV6-5; J: TRBJ2-3; size: .; D: .; DNA: TGTGCCAGCAGTTACTCCCTGACGGGAGATACGCAGTATTTT; CDR3: CASSYSLTGDTQYF
V: TRBV6-6; J: TRBJ2-7; size: .; D: TRBD2; DNA: TGTGCCAGCAGTTACTCGAAAGGGCGGGAGCACGAGCAGTACTTC; CDR3: CASSYSKGREHEQYF
V: TRBV28; J: TRBJ2-5; size: .; D: .; DNA: TGTGCCAGCAGCCTAGTCTCGTCAGGGGAGCAAGAGACCCAGTACTTC; CDR3: CASSLVSSGEQETQYF
V: TRBV10-3; J: TRBJ1-4; size: .; D: TRBD1; DNA: TGTGCCATCAGTGAGTCGACCACAGGGGATGAAAAACTGTTTTTT; CDR3: CAISESTTGDEKLFF
V: TRBV28; J: TRBJ2-1; size: .; D: TRBD2; DNA: TGTGCCAGTCAAACCCCCCGGGAGGATCCCTACAATGAGCAGTTCTTC; CDR3: CASQTPREDPYNEQFF
V: TRBV7-9; J: TRBJ1-1; size: few; D: TRBD1; DNA: TGTGCCAGCAGCTTAGCTGACAGGGGCACTGAAGCTTTCTTT; CDR3: CASSLADRGTEAFF
V: TRBV19; J: TRBJ1-2; size: .; D: TRBD1; DNA: TGTGCCAGTAGTACCGAGTCGACAGGGGCCACTTCGTCGGGTGGCTACACCTTC; CDR3: CASSTESTGATSSGGYTF
V: TRBV2; J: TRBJ2-7; size: once; D: .; DNA: TGTGCCAGCAATGGACAGATTTACGAGCAGTACTTC; CDR3: CASNGQIYEQYF
V: TRBV19; J: TRBJ1-4; size: .; D: .; DNA: TGTGCCAGTAGTATTTATTTGGTGGCCATAGAGAATGAAAAACTGTTTTTT; CDR3: CASSIYLVAIENEKLFF
V: TRBV27; J: TRBJ2-1; size: .; D: .; DNA: TGTGCCAGCAGTTTGTGGGCCACCTCCTACAATGAGCAGTTCTTC; CDR3: CASSLWATSYNEQFF
V: TRBV28; J: TRBJ1-5; size: .; D: TRBD1; DNA: TGTGCCAGCAGTGTCGGGACAGGGTATCGGGGCAATCAGCCCCAGCATTTT; CDR3: CASSVGTGYRGNQPQHF
V: TRBV18; J: TRBJ1-5; size: .; D: .; DNA: TGTGCCAGCTCACTGGGCGCTCAGCCCCAGCATTTT; CDR3: CASSLGAQPQHF
V: TRBV7-2; J: TRBJ2-7; size: .; D: .; DNA: TGTGCCAGCAGCTTAGGACAGCTCTCCTCCTACGAGCAGTACTTC; CDR3: CASSLGQLSSYEQYF